Listed here are 18 T cell receptor beta chains from one sample, sequenced in a study of graft-versus-host responses after intestinal transplantation. Only in-frame clones appear in the TCRdb table, and some are missing; sequencing was by immunoSEQ multiplex PCR. The top ten hold about 0.56% of the sample, which has about 25,000 clones, roughly 94% seen once. Sample: PBMCs, taken 156 days after intestinal transplant. Receptors were obtained from a human patient who received an intestinal transplant, so some T cells may come from the graft donor.

The chain couples TRBV6-4 to TRBJ1-3; 11 nucleotides line up with TRBD1. Germline assignment: CDR1 MRHNA and CDR2 SNTAGT. J lost 1 base, V lost 4 bases, and 3 bases had no gene match. This CDR3 is built from 16 residues. CDR3 residues: CASSGTGGPSGNTIYF. CDR3 in DNA: TGTGCCAGCAGTGGGACAGGGGGCCCGTCTGGAAACACCATATATTTT.

The V call is TRBV7-3, the J call TRBJ2-3, with 8 positions matching TRBD2. The V gene end was trimmed by 5 bases and the J gene end by 5 bases; junction bases not matched to a gene: 12. CDR3 length equals 16 residues. CDR1 is SGHTA, CDR2 FQGTGA, per germline. CDR3 amino acids: CASSPSGTRYGDTQYF. Here the CDR3 DNA reads TGTGCCAGCAGCCCCTCCGGGACTAGGTATGGAGATACGCAGTATTTT.

This chain links TRBV7-8 with TRBJ1-3; a weak D match, TRBD1 (5 bases). Trimming shortened V by 5 bases and J by 0 bases, and 17 bases separated the two germline ends. CDR3 length: 17 residues. The germline gives CDR1 SGHVS, CDR2 FQNEAQ. CDR3 coding DNA: TGTGCCAGCAGCCCAGATAATTGGAGGGGCTCTGGAAACACCATATATTTT. Translation: CASSPDNWRGSGNTIYF.

As to this clone: At one boundary the junction diverges from the germline segment, which might be a read error. The rearrangement uses TRBV7-9 and TRBJ2-5, with D possibly called TRBD1 or TRBD2 (5 bases each). From germline, CDR1 is SEHNR and CDR2 FQNEAQ (reference sequence). CDR3 size: 14 residues. CDR3 coding DNA: TGTGCCAGCAGTTTAGGGACCCTTGGGGAGACCCAGTACTTC. Translation: CASSLGTLGETQYF.

V is TRBV15 and J is TRBJ2-7; no clear D gene. V shed 3 bases and J shed 0 bases, with 12 bases lying between them. The CDR3 totals 15 residues. Germline assignment: CDR1 LNHNV and CDR2 YYDKDF (reference sequence). The CDR3 nucleotides are TGTGCCACCAGCAGGGACCAAGATAGCTCCTACGAGCAGTACTTC. Translating it yields CATSRDQDSSYEQYF.

The chain combines TRBV28 with TRBJ2-5; a weak D match, TRBD1 (5 bases). The CDR3 covers 14 residues. Trimming cost V 8 bases and J 5 bases, with 18 bases left between them. CDR1 is MDHEN, CDR2 SYDVKM, per germline. CDR3 in DNA: TGTGCCAGCGGTGACACAGTCCCAGGGGAGACCCAGTACTTC. Translating gives CASGDTVPGETQYF.

The genes are TRBV30 and TRBJ2-3; TRBD2 might be the D (5 bases). This CDR3 is built from 13 residues. Germline CDR1 is GTSNPN and CDR2 is SVGIG (reference sequence). The germline V and J ends were trimmed by 7 bases and 2 bases, with 13 bases remaining between them. The CDR3, as DNA: TGTGCCTCATCCGGGATCTCCACAGATACGCAGTATTTT. It encodes CASSGISTDTQYF.

This clone was detected only once. This chain joins TRBV5-6 and TRBJ2-2; no definite D call. The CDR3 is 12 residues long. The V end was cut by 1 base, the J end by 6 bases, with 4 bases between. Germline CDR1 and CDR2: SGHDT and YYEEEE. CDR3 loop: CASSLSPGELFF. CDR3 in DNA: TGTGCCAGCAGCTTGTCCCCCGGGGAGCTGTTTTTT. Full variable domain (remainder filled in from reference TRBV5-6 and TRBJ2-2): DAGVTQSPTHLIKTRGQQVTLRCSPKSGHDTVSWYQQALGQGPQFIFQYYEEEERQRGNFPDRFSGHQFPNYSSELNVNALLLGDSALYLCASSLSPGELFFGEGSRLTVL.

This chain uses TRBV29-1 with TRBJ1-1, with D possibly matching TRBD1 (5 bases). Trimming took 6 bases from V and 5 from J, leaving 22 bases between them. The V gene's germline CDR1 is SQVTM and CDR2 ANQGSEA. There are 15 residues in the CDR3. The CDR3 nucleotides are TGCAGCGTGGCAACGCGTCGGGGCCGAGGGACTGAAGCTTTCTTT. Protein: CSVATRRGRGTEAFF.

This clone was observed a single time. V gene TRBV5-5 combines with J gene TRBJ2-7; D tentatively fits TRBD1 or TRBD2 (5 bases each). The CDR3 covers 16 residues. Between the trimmed V and J ends, which lost 4 bases and 7 bases, there was a span of 24 bases. Germline V gene lookup returns CDR1 SGHKS and CDR2 YYEKEE (reference sequence). CDR3 in amino acids: CASSRWTGALSPEQYF. CDR3 sequence (DNA): TGTGCCAGCAGCCGGTGGACCGGGGCCCTCAGTCCAGAGCAGTACTTC. Full variable domain (missing parts from reference TRBV5-5 and TRBJ2-7): DAGVTQSPTHLIKTRGQQVTLRCSPISGHKSVSWYQQVLGQGPQFIFQYYEKEERGRGNFPDRFSARQFPNYSSELNVNALLLGDSALYLCASSRWTGALSPEQYFGPGTRLTVT.

This clone was seen once. V and J are TRBV27 and TRBJ2-7; TRBD1 matches at 7 bases. The trim removed 5 bases at V and 3 bases at J, leaving 7 bases unmatched. CDR3 length: 14 residues. Per germline, CDR1 MNHEY and CDR2 SMNVEV (reference sequence). CDR3 nucleotide sequence: TGTGCCAGCAGTCACTGGGACAGAGTCTACGAGCAGTACTTC. This gives the protein CASSHWDRVYEQYF.

The J gene is TRBJ2-7, the V gene TRBV28; 8 bases are a match to TRBD1. In germline, CDR1 is MDHEN, CDR2 SYDVKM. Trimming at V came to 3 bases and at J to 5 bases, leaving 6 bases not matched to a gene. This CDR3 comprises 14 residues. CDR3 residues: CASSLQGARDEQYF. The CDR3 DNA reads as TGTGCCAGCAGTTTGCAGGGGGCGCGGGACGAGCAGTACTTC.

The chain links TRBV19 to TRBJ1-6; D possibly corresponds to TRBD1 (5 bases). The CDR3 is made up of 14 amino acids. V was shortened by 3 bases and J by 6 bases, with 9 bases between the two germline ends. Germline loops: CDR1 LNHDA, CDR2 SQIVND (reference sequence). CDR3 protein: CASSMWGGNSPLHF. The CDR3 bases are TGTGCCAGTAGTATGTGGGGCGGTAATTCACCCCTCCACTTT.

This clone occurred once. The chain has TRBV5-5 and TRBJ1-3, with D possibly TRBD1 on 5 matching bases. Germline loops: CDR1 SGHKS, CDR2 YYEKEE (reference sequence). Trimming shortened V by 1 base and J by 4 bases, and 12 bases separated the two germline ends. This CDR3 is 15 amino acids long. The DNA for the CDR3 is TGTGCCAGCAGCTTGCAAGGGGCGTGGGGAAACACCATATATTTT. It codes for CASSLQGAWGNTIYF.

The CDR3 reads CASGQGMGYEQYF. The CDR3 DNA follows: TGTGCCAGCGGACAGGGAATGGGCTACGAGCAGTACTTC. The chain recombines TRBV19 with TRBJ2-7; TRBD1 matches 8 bases. CDR3 length: 13 residues. Germline lookup yields CDR1 LNHDA and CDR2 SQIVND (reference sequence). Trimming removed 9 bases from V and 3 bases from J; junction bases left unmatched: 7.

The chain is built from TRBV27 and TRBJ2-7, with D possibly TRBD2 on 5 matching bases. The CDR3 totals 15 residues. V dropped 0 bases and J dropped 2 bases, with 11 bases sitting between them. Germline V lookup: CDR1 MNHEY, CDR2 SMNVEV (reference sequence). The DNA of the CDR3 is TGTGCCAGCAGTTTATCGGGAGTCCCGGCCTACGAGCAGTACTTC. Translating gives CASSLSGVPAYEQYF.

The rearrangement joins TRBV18 to TRBJ1-1; TRBD1 matches 8 bases. With 3 bases clipped from V and 7 bases from J, the junction kept 1 base outside the gene matches. The CDR3 is made up of 12 amino acids. From germline, CDR1 is KGHSH and CDR2 LQKENI. For the CDR3, the DNA is TGTGCCAGCTCACCGACAGGGGATGAAGCTTTCTTT. This sequence encodes CASSPTGDEAFF.

The chain is built from TRBV6-1 and TRBJ2-7; TRBD1 is a possible D gene (5 bases). The CDR3 extends over 13 amino acids. The V end was cut by 6 bases, the J end by 1 base, with 10 bases between. The V gene's germline CDR1 is MNHNS and CDR2 SASEGT. The CDR3 DNA follows: TGTGCCAGCAGCTTGACAGAGTCCTACGAGCAGTACTTC. Its translation: CASSLTESYEQYF.